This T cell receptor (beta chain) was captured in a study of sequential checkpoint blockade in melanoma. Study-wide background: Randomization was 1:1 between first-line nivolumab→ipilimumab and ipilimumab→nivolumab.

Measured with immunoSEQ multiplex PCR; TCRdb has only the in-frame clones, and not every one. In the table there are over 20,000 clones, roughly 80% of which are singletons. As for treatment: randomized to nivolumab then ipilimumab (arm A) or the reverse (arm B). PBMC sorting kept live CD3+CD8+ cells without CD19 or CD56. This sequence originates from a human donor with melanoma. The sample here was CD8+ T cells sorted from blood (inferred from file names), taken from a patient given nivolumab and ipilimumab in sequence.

The CDR3 DNA is TGTGCCAGCACCATGGGACACACGAACACCGGGGAGCTGTTTTTT. The encoded protein is CASTMGHTNTGELFF. This sequence joins TRBV28 and TRBJ2-2, with D possibly TRBD1 on 6 matching bases. CDR1 and CDR2 from the germline V gene are MDHEN and SYDVKM. This CDR3 contains 15 residues. Trimming removed 7 bases at V and 0 bases at J, with 12 bases between.